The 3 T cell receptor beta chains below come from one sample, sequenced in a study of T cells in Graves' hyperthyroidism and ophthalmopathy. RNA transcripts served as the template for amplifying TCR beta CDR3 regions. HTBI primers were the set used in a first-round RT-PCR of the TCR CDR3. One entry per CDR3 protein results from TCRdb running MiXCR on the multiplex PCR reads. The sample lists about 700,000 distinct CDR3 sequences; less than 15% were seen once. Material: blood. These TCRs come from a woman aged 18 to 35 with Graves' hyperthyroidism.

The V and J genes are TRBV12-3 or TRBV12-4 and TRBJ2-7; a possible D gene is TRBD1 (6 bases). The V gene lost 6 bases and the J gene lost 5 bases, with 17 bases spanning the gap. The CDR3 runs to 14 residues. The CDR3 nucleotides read TGTGCCAGCAGCGATTACAGGGATCGGCACGAGCAGTACTTC. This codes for CASSDYRDRHEQYF.

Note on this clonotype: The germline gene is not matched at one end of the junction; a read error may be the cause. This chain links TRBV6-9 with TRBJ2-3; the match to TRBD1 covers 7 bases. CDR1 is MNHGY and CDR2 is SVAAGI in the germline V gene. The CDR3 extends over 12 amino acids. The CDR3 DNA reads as TGTGCCACCAGAGAAGGGACAGATACGCGGTATTTT. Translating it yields CATREGTDTRYF.

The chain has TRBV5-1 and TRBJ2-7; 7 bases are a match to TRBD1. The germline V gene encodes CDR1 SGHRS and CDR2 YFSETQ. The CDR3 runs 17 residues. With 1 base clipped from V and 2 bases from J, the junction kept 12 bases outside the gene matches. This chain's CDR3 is CASSLSGFDRDPYEQYF. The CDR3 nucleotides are TGCGCCAGCAGCTTGTCGGGTTTCGACAGGGACCCCTACGAGCAGTACTTC.